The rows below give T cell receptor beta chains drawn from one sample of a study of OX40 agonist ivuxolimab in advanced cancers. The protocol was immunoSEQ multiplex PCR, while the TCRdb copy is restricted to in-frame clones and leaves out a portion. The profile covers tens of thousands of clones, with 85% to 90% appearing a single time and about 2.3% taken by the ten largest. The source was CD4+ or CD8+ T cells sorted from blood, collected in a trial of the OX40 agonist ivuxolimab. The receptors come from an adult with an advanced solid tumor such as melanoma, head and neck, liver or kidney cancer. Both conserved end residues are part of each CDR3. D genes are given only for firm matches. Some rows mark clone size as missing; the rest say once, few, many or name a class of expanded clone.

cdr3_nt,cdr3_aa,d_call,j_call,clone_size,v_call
TGCGCCAGCAGCAAAGAGGGCTCTGGAAACACCATATATTTT,CASSKEGSGNTIYF,NA,TRBJ1-3,NA,TRBV5-1
TGTGCCAGCAGTGAAGGGGGCGGGAGGTATGGCTACACCTTC,CASSEGGGRYGYTF,NA,TRBJ1-2,NA,TRBV6-1
TGTGCCAGTAGTATTCTTTTTGGGGGAGGGGGAGCTGAAGCTTTCTTT,CASSILFGGGGAEAFF,NA,TRBJ1-1,NA,TRBV19
TGTGCCAGCAGCCCGACAGGGGCCACAGATACGCAGTATTTT,CASSPTGATDTQYF,TRBD1,TRBJ2-3,NA,TRBV4-2
TGTGCCAGCAGCTTATCCGGCTCCTACAATGAGCAGTTCTTC,CASSLSGSYNEQFF,NA,TRBJ2-1,NA,TRBV7-9
TGTGCCAGCGGATACAGGGGAGAAGCTTTCTTT,CASGYRGEAFF,TRBD1,TRBJ1-1,few,TRBV6-6
TGTGCCAGCAGCCCCCGGGCTAGCGGGGGTCAGGGTGAGCAGTTCTTC,CASSPRASGGQGEQFF,TRBD2,TRBJ2-1,NA,TRBV5-6
TGTGCCAGCAGCCCGCGAGGGGATAATAGAAACACCATATATTTT,CASSPRGDNRNTIYF,NA,TRBJ1-3,NA,TRBV7-6
TGTGCCAGCAGTTCCCAGGGAGCGGGGATCTACGAGCAGTACTTC,CASSSQGAGIYEQYF,TRBD2,TRBJ2-7,NA,TRBV7-2
TGCAGTGCTGGAGCAGCTGGTGAGCAGTTCTTC,CSAGAAGEQFF,NA,TRBJ2-1,NA,TRBV20-1
TGTGCCAGCAGCTCGCCTCCGGGGGGTCCTCAAGGGAATGAGCAGTTCTTC,CASSSPPGGPQGNEQFF,TRBD2,TRBJ2-1,NA,TRBV5-6
TGTGCCAGCAGCGTAGATGGGCCACCGGAGGAAAAACTGTTTTTT,CASSVDGPPEEKLFF,NA,TRBJ1-4,NA,TRBV9
TGTGCCAGCAGTTCTGGAAGGGGCCGCCAAGAGACCCAGTACTTC,CASSSGRGRQETQYF,NA,TRBJ2-5,few,TRBV9
TGTGCCAGCAGCAAGACCGGATACAGGGGAAGGCAGCCCCAGCATTTT,CASSKTGYRGRQPQHF,TRBD1,TRBJ1-5,NA,TRBV28
TGCGCCAGCAGCCAAGTAGGCTTAAGGAGGGATTCACAGCCCCAGCATTTT,CASSQVGLRRDSQPQHF,NA,TRBJ1-5,NA,TRBV4-1
TGTGCCAGTACCCCACGGAGCACCGGGGAGCTGTTTTTT,CASTPRSTGELFF,NA,TRBJ2-2,NA,TRBV19
TGTGCCAGCGATGCCGATGCGGAGACCCAGTACTTC,CASDADAETQYF,NA,TRBJ2-5,NA,TRBV2
TGTGCCAGCAGTGAATGGGGGGTAGCCAAAAACATTCAGTACTTC,CASSEWGVAKNIQYF,NA,TRBJ2-4,NA,TRBV6-1
TGTGCCAGCAGGGGGGGGCACCGAGGCGGGGATACGCAGTATTTT,CASRGGHRGGDTQYF,NA,TRBJ2-3,NA,TRBV25-1
TGTGCCAGCAGTTCTCCCCTGGACAGCAACACTGAAGCTTTCTTT,CASSSPLDSNTEAFF,NA,TRBJ1-1,NA,TRBV28
TGTGCCAGCAGCCCTTTGGGACAGGTATCAGAGACCCAGTACTTC,CASSPLGQVSETQYF,TRBD1,TRBJ2-5,once,TRBV5-6
TGTGCCAGCAGCTTAGACCCGACAGGGGCGTATGGCTACACCTTC,CASSLDPTGAYGYTF,TRBD1,TRBJ1-2,NA,TRBV7-2
TGTGCCAGCAGCGGTGACAGGGGGGCATCTGGAAACACCATATATTTT,CASSGDRGASGNTIYF,TRBD1,TRBJ1-3,few,TRBV9
TGTGCCAGTAGTATACCGCGCGGAATTACTTCGAATGAGCAGTTCTTC,CASSIPRGITSNEQFF,NA,TRBJ2-1,NA,TRBV19
TGTGCCAGCAGTTTACCCACGGTGGGGGATAATTCACCCCTCCACTTT,CASSLPTVGDNSPLHF,NA,TRBJ1-6,NA,TRBV28
TGTGCCAGCTCACCTGGCAAGAACTATGGCTACACCTTC,CASSPGKNYGYTF,NA,TRBJ1-2,NA,TRBV18
TGTGCCACCAGCAGAGACCCTCAGACAGAGAAGCCCCAGCATTTT,CATSRDPQTEKPQHF,NA,TRBJ1-5,NA,TRBV15
TGTGCCAGCAGCGTTCAGGACCTGGATGAAGCTTTCTTT,CASSVQDLDEAFF,NA,TRBJ1-1,NA,TRBV9
TGTGCCAGCAGCCAAGGGGGATCGGGACAGCCCCAGCATTTT,CASSQGGSGQPQHF,NA,TRBJ1-5,NA,TRBV14
TGTGCCAGCAGCTCGGGGAAAAGGGTAGGGTCCTATAATTCACCCCTCCACTTT,CASSSGKRVGSYNSPLHF,NA,TRBJ1-6,NA,TRBV11-2